This TCR beta chain derives from a study of a mutant IDH1 vaccine in newly diagnosed glioma. Across the whole study: Vaccinations were initiated 4-6 weeks following radiotherapy alone, or were given together with temozolomide cycles. Study-wide results and limits: Induction of immune responses by the vaccine occurred in 93.3% of patients. Pseudoprogression apparently tracked independently of changes in top peripheral T cell clonotypes.

The CDR3 has 14 residues. Germline values: CDR1 SGHTA, CDR2 FQGNSA. A word on this clone: Its target is unknown. The junction departs from germline at one end; a sequencing error may be responsible.

The time point: week 11, during vaccination. Doses consisted of 300 ug of mutant IDH1 20-mer peptide each, paired with topical imiquimod. The protocol was immunoSEQ multiplex PCR, while the TCRdb copy is restricted to in-frame clones and leaves out a portion. The data show under 55,000 clones, roughly nine tenths seen once. The source was PBMCs, collected from a glioma patient whose treatment included an IDH1 peptide vaccine. The chain employs TRBV7-2 and TRBJ1-6; possible D gene TRBD1, 5 bases. The sequence derives from a man aged 50 or older with glioma. The CDR3 loop is CATSPGRGNSPLHF. The CDR3 DNA follows: TGTGCCACCAGCCCGGGACGGGGGAATTCACCCCTCCACTTT. Filled out from reference TRBV7-2 and TRBJ1-6, the complete variable domain reads GAGVSQSPSNKVTEKGKDVELRCDPISGHTALYWYRQSLGQGLEFLIYFQGNSAPDKSGLPSDRFSAERTGGSVSTLTIQRTQQEDSAVYLCATSPGRGNSPLHFGNGTRLTVT.